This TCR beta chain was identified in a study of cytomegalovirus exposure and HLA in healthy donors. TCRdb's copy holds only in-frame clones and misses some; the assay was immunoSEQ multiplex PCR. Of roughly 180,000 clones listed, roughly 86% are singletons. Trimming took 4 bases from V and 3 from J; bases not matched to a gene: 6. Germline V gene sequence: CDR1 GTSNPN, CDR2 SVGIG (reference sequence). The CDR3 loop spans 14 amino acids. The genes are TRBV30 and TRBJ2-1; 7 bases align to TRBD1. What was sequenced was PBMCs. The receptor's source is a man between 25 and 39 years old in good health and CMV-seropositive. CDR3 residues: CAWKTGFNYNEQFF. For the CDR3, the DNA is TGTGCCTGGAAGACAGGGTTCAACTACAATGAGCAGTTCTTC. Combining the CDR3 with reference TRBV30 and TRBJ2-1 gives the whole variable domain SQTIHQWPATLVQPVGSPLSLECTVEGTSNPNLYWYRQAAGRGLQLLFYSVGIGQISSEVPQNLSASRPQDRQFILSSKKLLLSDSGFYLCAWKTGFNYNEQFFGPGTRLTVL.